This is a list of T cell receptor beta chains from one sample in a study of a mutant IDH1 vaccine in newly diagnosed glioma. Measured with immunoSEQ multiplex PCR; TCRdb has only the in-frame clones, and not every one. The table includes 35,000 to 40,000 clones, 65% to 85% detected once. The antigens for these receptors are not known. Sequencing used PBMCs, obtained from a glioma patient whose treatment included an IDH1 peptide vaccine. These TCRs come from a man aged 40-49 years with glioma. CDR3s include the opening cysteine and the closing phenylalanine or tryptophan. Each record gives: V gene, J gene, clone size, D gene, CDR3 DNA, CDR3 protein. D genes are given only for firm matches. Size tells how often a clone was seen (once, few, many) or the class of an expanded clone, and some rows leave it out.

V gene: TRBV5-1; J gene: TRBJ1-6; clone size: -; D gene: TRBD1; CDR3 DNA: TGCGCCAGCAGCTCCGGACAGGGTCGGAATTCACCCCTCCACTTT; CDR3 protein: CASSSGQGRNSPLHF
V gene: TRBV10-1; J gene: TRBJ2-3; clone size: -; D gene: TRBD2; CDR3 DNA: TGCGCCAGCGGAGCGGGAGTCCCAGATACGCAGTATTTT; CDR3 protein: CASGAGVPDTQYF
V gene: TRBV27; J gene: TRBJ2-1; clone size: once; D gene: -; CDR3 DNA: TGTGCCAGCAGTTTATCCCCCCGGGCAGCCGGATCCCGCAATGAGCAGTTCTTC; CDR3 protein: CASSLSPRAAGSRNEQFF
V gene: TRBV14; J gene: TRBJ1-3; clone size: -; D gene: TRBD1; CDR3 DNA: TGTGCCAGCAGCCGAGCCGGGACAGGGTCCTCTTACTCTGGAAACACCATATATTTT; CDR3 protein: CASSRAGTGSSYSGNTIYF
V gene: TRBV30; J gene: TRBJ1-2; clone size: -; D gene: -; CDR3 DNA: TGTGCCTGGAGTACCATCGGGGTTAACTATGGCTACACCTTC; CDR3 protein: CAWSTIGVNYGYTF
V gene: TRBV19; J gene: TRBJ1-4; clone size: -; D gene: TRBD1; CDR3 DNA: TGTGCCAGTAGTATTCGACAGGGGAGGAATGAAAAACTGTTTTTT; CDR3 protein: CASSIRQGRNEKLFF
V gene: TRBV11-2; J gene: TRBJ1-1; clone size: -; D gene: -; CDR3 DNA: TGTGCCAGCAGCTTAGATCGGCAGGCCGTCGAAGCTTTCTTT; CDR3 protein: CASSLDRQAVEAFF
V gene: TRBV23-1; J gene: TRBJ1-5; clone size: few; D gene: -; CDR3 DNA: TGCGCCAGCAGTCAATCGCAGCCCCAGCATTTT; CDR3 protein: CASSQSQPQHF
V gene: TRBV28; J gene: TRBJ1-1; clone size: -; D gene: -; CDR3 DNA: TGTGCCAGCAGTTTTATGTCCTCACGAGGGACTGAAGCTTTCTTT; CDR3 protein: CASSFMSSRGTEAFF
V gene: TRBV6-1; J gene: TRBJ2-3; clone size: -; D gene: TRBD1; CDR3 DNA: TGTGCCAGCAGCCCACGGACAGGGACAGATACGCAGTATTTT; CDR3 protein: CASSPRTGTDTQYF
V gene: TRBV5-1; J gene: TRBJ2-7; clone size: -; D gene: -; CDR3 DNA: TGCGCCAGCAGCTTGGGCCCCGAGACCTACGAGCAGTACTTC; CDR3 protein: CASSLGPETYEQYF
V gene: TRBV28; J gene: TRBJ1-2; clone size: -; D gene: -; CDR3 DNA: TGTGCCAGCAAACCCGGGCGGGACTATGGCTACACCTTC; CDR3 protein: CASKPGRDYGYTF
V gene: TRBV6-1; J gene: TRBJ2-2; clone size: -; D gene: -; CDR3 DNA: TGTGCCACCTCCGAGTGGGGGGAGCTGTTTTTT; CDR3 protein: CATSEWGELFF
V gene: TRBV19; J gene: TRBJ2-2; clone size: -; D gene: -; CDR3 DNA: TGTGCCAGTACCGCGTCGGGGGCGGGCACCGGGGAGCTGTTTTTT; CDR3 protein: CASTASGAGTGELFF
V gene: TRBV2; J gene: TRBJ2-1; clone size: -; D gene: -; CDR3 DNA: TGTGCCAGCAGTGAAGCCCCCGGTAATGAGCAGTTCTTC; CDR3 protein: CASSEAPGNEQFF
V gene: TRBV6-5; J gene: TRBJ2-2; clone size: once; D gene: TRBD2; CDR3 DNA: TGTGCCAGCAGTTACGATGGCGGGAGGGCCTCTTGGGAGCTGTTTTTT; CDR3 protein: CASSYDGGRASWELFF
V gene: TRBV5-1; J gene: TRBJ1-2; clone size: -; D gene: -; CDR3 DNA: TGCGCCAGCAGCTTGGGGAGTGCTAACTATGGCTACACCTTC; CDR3 protein: CASSLGSANYGYTF
V gene: TRBV6-1; J gene: TRBJ1-2; clone size: -; D gene: TRBD1; CDR3 DNA: TGTGCCAGCAGTGAAGGAAGGTCAGGGGGTGGCTACACCTTC; CDR3 protein: CASSEGRSGGGYTF
V gene: TRBV19; J gene: TRBJ2-1; clone size: -; D gene: TRBD1; CDR3 DNA: TGTGCCAGTAGTCCCCCGGGACAGGCTAACTATGAGCAGTTCTTC; CDR3 protein: CASSPPGQANYEQFF
V gene: TRBV4-3; J gene: TRBJ1-1; clone size: -; D gene: -; CDR3 DNA: TGCGCCAGCAGCCAAGTTGGGAGAGGGACCGAAGCTTTCTTT; CDR3 protein: CASSQVGRGTEAFF
V gene: TRBV30; J gene: TRBJ2-1; clone size: -; D gene: -; CDR3 DNA: TGTGCCTGGAGTGAAAAACCGGGAAGGGCCCAGCAGTTCTTC; CDR3 protein: CAWSEKPGRAQQFF
V gene: TRBV5-1; J gene: TRBJ1-1; clone size: -; D gene: -; CDR3 DNA: TGCGCCAGCAGCACCCGACAAGGGGGGAGCACTGAAGCTTTCTTT; CDR3 protein: CASSTRQGGSTEAFF
V gene: TRBV27; J gene: TRBJ1-5; clone size: -; D gene: -; CDR3 DNA: TGTGCCAGCAGTGTTTGGGGTAGCAATCAGCCCCAGCATTTT; CDR3 protein: CASSVWGSNQPQHF
V gene: TRBV4-3; J gene: TRBJ1-1; clone size: -; D gene: -; CDR3 DNA: TGCGCCAGCAGCCGATACAGGGAGAACACTGAAGCTTTCTTT; CDR3 protein: CASSRYRENTEAFF
V gene: TRBV14; J gene: TRBJ2-1; clone size: -; D gene: TRBD2; CDR3 DNA: TGTGCCAGCAGCCAATTAGCGGGAAAGGGCTCCTACAATGAGCAGTTCTTC; CDR3 protein: CASSQLAGKGSYNEQFF
V gene: TRBV10-1; J gene: TRBJ2-7; clone size: -; D gene: -; CDR3 DNA: TGCGCCAGCAGTGACAGGTACTCCTACGAGCAGTACTTC; CDR3 protein: CASSDRYSYEQYF
V gene: TRBV5-7; J gene: TRBJ2-3; clone size: -; D gene: TRBD2; CDR3 DNA: TGTGCCAGCAGCTCGAGATGGCGGGGGGCGTACACAGATACGCAGTATTTT; CDR3 protein: CASSSRWRGAYTDTQYF
V gene: TRBV19; J gene: TRBJ1-5; clone size: once; D gene: TRBD1; CDR3 DNA: TGTGCCAGTAGCCCAGGGGGTGCCTGGCAGCCCCAGCATTTT; CDR3 protein: CASSPGGAWQPQHF
V gene: TRBV10-2; J gene: TRBJ1-1; clone size: -; D gene: TRBD1; CDR3 DNA: TGCGCCAGCAGGGCAACAGGGGGCGCGTACACTGAAGCTTTCTTT; CDR3 protein: CASRATGGAYTEAFF
V gene: TRBV11-2; J gene: TRBJ2-1; clone size: -; D gene: -; CDR3 DNA: TGTGCCAGCAGCTTAGGCAATGAGCAGTTCTTC; CDR3 protein: CASSLGNEQFF
V gene: TRBV28; J gene: TRBJ2-7; clone size: -; D gene: TRBD1; CDR3 DNA: TGTGCCAGCAGTTTAAGACAGGGGGCCTACGAGCAGTACTTC; CDR3 protein: CASSLRQGAYEQYF
V gene: TRBV4-1; J gene: TRBJ2-1; clone size: -; D gene: -; CDR3 DNA: TGCGCCAGCAGCCAATCGAAAAACAATGAGCAGTTCTTC; CDR3 protein: CASSQSKNNEQFF
V gene: TRBV5-1; J gene: TRBJ2-5; clone size: -; D gene: -; CDR3 DNA: TGCGCCAGCAGCAAATCGGGTCCCCAAGAGACCCAGTACTTC; CDR3 protein: CASSKSGPQETQYF
V gene: TRBV5-1; J gene: TRBJ1-4; clone size: -; D gene: -; CDR3 DNA: TGCGCCAGCAGCTTGGTTTCGGGGGGCTTGGAAAAACTGTTTTTT; CDR3 protein: CASSLVSGGLEKLFF
V gene: TRBV28; J gene: TRBJ1-5; clone size: -; D gene: -; CDR3 DNA: TGTGCCAGCAACCTTAGCAATCAGCCCCAGCATTTT; CDR3 protein: CASNLSNQPQHF
V gene: TRBV9; J gene: TRBJ1-3; clone size: -; D gene: TRBD1; CDR3 DNA: TGTGCCAGCAGCCCCCGACAGGGCTTATCTGGAAACACCATATATTTT; CDR3 protein: CASSPRQGLSGNTIYF
V gene: TRBV7-9; J gene: TRBJ1-1; clone size: medium-sized; D gene: -; CDR3 DNA: TGTGCCAGTCAGGGTGGCACTGAAGCTTTCTTT; CDR3 protein: CASQGGTEAFF
V gene: TRBV7-2; J gene: TRBJ2-5; clone size: once; D gene: -; CDR3 DNA: TGTGCCAGCACCCTCGAAGGGGGGCAAGAGACCCAGTACTTC; CDR3 protein: CASTLEGGQETQYF
V gene: TRBV7-9; J gene: TRBJ1-1; clone size: few; D gene: -; CDR3 DNA: TGTGCCAGCGGAACAGGGACTGTCACTGAAGCTTTCTTT; CDR3 protein: CASGTGTVTEAFF
V gene: TRBV6-5; J gene: TRBJ1-2; clone size: -; D gene: -; CDR3 DNA: TGTGCCAGCAGTTATGTTCGGACGGAGGGGGGATATGGCTACACCTTC; CDR3 protein: CASSYVRTEGGYGYTF
V gene: TRBV27; J gene: TRBJ1-3; clone size: -; D gene: -; CDR3 DNA: TGTGCCAGCAGCCGCGTAGCCGGAAACACCATATATTTT; CDR3 protein: CASSRVAGNTIYF
V gene: TRBV4-1; J gene: TRBJ2-3; clone size: few; D gene: TRBD2; CDR3 DNA: TGCGCCAGCAGCCAAGATCGGCTAGCGGGAGTAGATACGCAGTATTTT; CDR3 protein: CASSQDRLAGVDTQYF
V gene: TRBV7-9; J gene: TRBJ2-3; clone size: -; D gene: -; CDR3 DNA: TGTGCCAGCACCGGCGGGATAAAGGTGACAGATACGCAGTATTTT; CDR3 protein: CASTGGIKVTDTQYF
V gene: TRBV7-9; J gene: TRBJ2-3; clone size: -; D gene: TRBD2; CDR3 DNA: TGTGCCAGCAGCCGTAGCGGGAACACAGATACGCAGTATTTT; CDR3 protein: CASSRSGNTDTQYF
V gene: TRBV7-9; J gene: TRBJ2-7; clone size: -; D gene: TRBD1; CDR3 DNA: TGTGCCAGCAGCTCAAAGAGGGCGGCAGGGGGCTACGAGCAGTACTTC; CDR3 protein: CASSSKRAAGGYEQYF
V gene: TRBV6-5; J gene: TRBJ1-2; clone size: -; D gene: -; CDR3 DNA: TGTGCCAGCCACGGAGGGGGGCGAAGTAACTATGGCTACACCTTC; CDR3 protein: CASHGGGRSNYGYTF
V gene: TRBV19; J gene: TRBJ2-7; clone size: once; D gene: TRBD2; CDR3 DNA: TGTGCCAGTAGTTACGGGCGGGAGTCCCTCCAGCAGTACTTC; CDR3 protein: CASSYGRESLQQYF
V gene: TRBV5-1; J gene: TRBJ2-2; clone size: few; D gene: TRBD1; CDR3 DNA: TGCGCCAGCAGCTTGCTGGGACAGGAGTTAGGGGAGCTGTTTTTT; CDR3 protein: CASSLLGQELGELFF
V gene: TRBV6-1; J gene: TRBJ2-1; clone size: -; D gene: TRBD2; CDR3 DNA: TGTGCCAGCGGGAGGGAGAGCTCCTACAATGAGCAGTTCTTC; CDR3 protein: CASGRESSYNEQFF
V gene: TRBV30; J gene: TRBJ2-5; clone size: -; D gene: -; CDR3 DNA: TGTGCCTGGAGAGCTGAAAGGGAGACCCAGTACTTC; CDR3 protein: CAWRAERETQYF
V gene: TRBV11-3; J gene: TRBJ2-2; clone size: once; D gene: -; CDR3 DNA: TGTGCCAGCAGCTTAAGGAACACCGGGGAGCTGTTTTTT; CDR3 protein: CASSLRNTGELFF
V gene: TRBV25-1; J gene: TRBJ2-2; clone size: few; D gene: TRBD1; CDR3 DNA: TGTGCCAGCAGTGAACCGGGACAGGACACCGGGGAGCTGTTTTTT; CDR3 protein: CASSEPGQDTGELFF
V gene: TRBV21-1; J gene: TRBJ1-2; clone size: -; D gene: -; CDR3 DNA: TGTGCCAGCAGCAAAGACGACCTACAGGGAGTCCTTCTAGCCTATGGCTACACCTTC; CDR3 protein: CASSKDDLQGVLLAYGYTF